Each of the 32 T cell receptor beta chains below was sequenced from the same sample in a study of PD-1 blockade in classical Hodgkin lymphoma. The method was immunoSEQ multiplex PCR; TCRdb's version includes in-frame clones alone and lacks a portion of them. The sample records some 150,000 clones, around four fifths being singletons. All the patients suffered relapse after autologous stem cell transplantation, and brentuximab vedotin exposure differed. Specimen: peripheral blood mononuclear cells (PBMCs), collected before the second cycle of nivolumab. These receptor sequences come from a human donor with classical Hodgkin lymphoma.

This clone was picked up one time. The V and J genes are TRBV9 and TRBJ2-5; D unclear. This CDR3 region has 13 residues. Trimming cost V 0 bases and J 7 bases, with 10 bases left between them. Germline CDR1 SGDLS, CDR2 YYNGEE. For the CDR3, the DNA is TGTGCCAGCAGCGTAGACTCCCTCGGGACCCAGTACTTC. Protein product: CASSVDSLGTQYF.

The V gene is TRBV7-3, the J gene TRBJ2-2, with 9 positions matching TRBD2. The CDR3 spans 17 residues. Trimming removed 4 bases from V and 2 bases from J; junction bases left unmatched: 8. Germline CDR1 is SGHTA and CDR2 is FQGTGA. The chain's CDR3 is CASSSNPLAGNTGELFF. The CDR3 region has the DNA TGTGCCAGCAGCTCAAACCCGCTAGCGGGAAACACCGGGGAGCTGTTTTTT.

The chain carries TRBV4-1 and TRBJ2-2; D remains ambiguous. CDR1 and CDR2 (germline): MGHRA, YSYEKL. Trimming removed 0 bases at V and 7 bases at J, with 18 bases between. This CDR3 has 17 residues. The CDR3 nucleotides are TGCGCCAGCAGCCAAGAAGGGAACAGAGCCCGCGGCGGGGAGCTGTTTTTT. It specifies CASSQEGNRARGGELFF.

This chain links TRBV12-5 with TRBJ2-7; 10 bases are a match to TRBD1. This CDR3 has 14 amino acids. The J segment lost 2 bases and the V segment lost 5 bases, leaving 3 bases of the junction unmatched. The germline gives CDR1 LGHNT, CDR2 FRNRAP. CDR3 residues: CASGGTGVAYEQYF. CDR3 DNA: TGTGCTAGTGGTGGGACAGGGGTAGCCTACGAGCAGTACTTC.

The chain links TRBV7-9 to TRBJ1-4, with 8 bases matching TRBD1. The ends lost 5 bases at V and 2 bases at J; junction bases unmatched: 10. CDR1 is SEHNR, CDR2 FQNEAQ, per germline (reference sequence). CDR3 size: 17 residues. The CDR3 reads CASSPGQGGFTNEKLFF. The CDR3 bases are TGTGCCAGCAGCCCAGGACAGGGAGGTTTTACTAATGAAAAACTGTTTTTT.

V usage is TRBV6-5 and J usage is TRBJ2-7, with D unclear. CDR3 length: 12 residues. V was clipped by 6 bases and J by 2 bases, with 8 bases between them. CDR1 and CDR2 from the germline V gene are MNHEY and SVGAGI. The CDR3 spells CASSPRPYEQYF. The CDR3 DNA is TGTGCCAGCAGCCCCAGACCCTACGAGCAGTACTTC.

V gene TRBV19 combines with J gene TRBJ1-2; 10 nucleotides align to TRBD1. The CDR3 loop spans 15 amino acids. Germline CDR1 is LNHDA and CDR2 is SQIVND (reference sequence). V gave up 5 bases and J gave up 3 bases; unmatched junction bases: 6. The CDR3 coding sequence is TGTGCCAGTAGTCGGACAGGGGGTTTTGACTATGGCTACACCTTC. This translates into CASSRTGGFDYGYTF.

The chain links TRBV5-8 to TRBJ1-2; a possible D gene is TRBD1 (5 bases). Germline V gene data show CDR1 as SGHTS and CDR2 as YDEGEE. V lost 3 bases and J 4 bases, leaving 10 bases between the germline ends. This CDR3 has 13 residues. Here the CDR3 reads CASSSRQGYGYTF. The DNA of the CDR3 is TGTGCCAGCAGCTCCAGGCAGGGCTATGGCTACACCTTC.

This chain joins TRBV5-4 and TRBJ2-5; no definite D call. The CDR3 spans 14 residues. Germline V lookup: CDR1 SGHNT, CDR2 YYREEE (reference sequence). V lost 0 bases and J 0 bases, leaving 6 bases between the germline ends. The CDR3 bases are TGTGCCAGCAGCTTGGAATTGTACCAAGAGACCCAGTACTTC. This translates into CASSLELYQETQYF. The full variable domain, in which reference TRBV5-4 and TRBJ2-5 provide the parts outside the CDR3, is ETGVTQSPTHLIKTRGQQVTLRCSSQSGHNTVSWYQQALGQGPQFIFQYYREEENGRGNFPPRFSGLQFPNYSSELNVNALELDDSALYLCASSLELYQETQYFGPGTRLLVL.

The chain couples TRBV6-6 to TRBJ2-1; 7 bases match TRBD2. The CDR3 is 16 residues long. Germline values: CDR1 MNHNY, CDR2 SVGAGI (reference sequence). After removal of 0 bases from V and 7 bases from J, the junction contained 9 bases not matched to a gene. The CDR3 reads CASSYSISGINNEQFF. CDR3 bases: TGTGCCAGCAGTTACTCTATCAGCGGGATCAATAATGAGCAGTTCTTC.

The J gene is TRBJ2-1, the V gene TRBV19; 7 bases line up with TRBD1. V dropped 2 bases and J dropped 1; count of bases not matched to a gene: 8. The CDR3 has 17 residues. Germline CDR1 reads LNHDA; CDR2 reads SQIVND (reference sequence). The CDR3 coding sequence is TGTGCCAGTAGTATAAAAAGACAGGGTGAGTCCTACAATGAGCAGTTCTTC. It is translated as CASSIKRQGESYNEQFF.

The chain recombines TRBV28 with TRBJ2-2; D possibly uses TRBD1 or TRBD2 (7 bases each). Germline CDR1 is MDHEN and CDR2 is SYDVKM. This CDR3 region has 15 residues. V shed 8 bases and J shed 4 bases, with 17 bases lying between them. The CDR3 loop reads CASQGGDRPTGELFF. CDR3 nucleotide sequence: TGTGCCAGCCAAGGGGGGGACAGACCCACCGGGGAGCTGTTTTTT.

J is TRBJ1-2 and V is TRBV7-6; D gene ambiguous. This CDR3 is 14 amino acids long. Germline CDR1 SGHVS, CDR2 FNYEAQ. The V end lost 3 bases, the J end lost 6 bases, and 14 bases lay between the germline ends. The CDR3 DNA reads TGTGCCAGCAGCTTCGGACGGACCTCTGATGGCTACACCTTC. Translated: CASSFGRTSDGYTF. The whole variable domain, filled in from reference TRBV7-6 and TRBJ1-2, reads GAGVSQSPRYKVTKRGQDVALRCDPISGHVSLYWYRQALGQGPEFLTYFNYEAQQDKSGLPNDRFSAERPEGSISTLTIQRTEQRDSAMYRCASSFGRTSDGYTFGSGTRLTVV.

The J gene is TRBJ2-1, the V gene TRBV11-3; 8 bases align to TRBD1. The CDR3 is 15 residues long. Per the germline V gene, CDR1 is SGHNT and CDR2 is YENEEA. Trimming cost V 4 bases and J 3 bases; bases outside gene matches: 5. In nucleotides, the CDR3 is TGTGCCAGCAGCTCCGCCGGGACAGGCTACAATGAGCAGTTCTTC. Translated, it gives CASSSAGTGYNEQFF. Supplemented by reference TRBV11-3 and TRBJ2-1, the full variable domain reads EAGVVQSPRYKIIEKKQPVAFWCNPISGHNTLYWYLQNLGQGPELLIRYENEEAVDDSQLPKDRFSAERLKGVDSTLKIQPAELGDSAVYLCASSSAGTGYNEQFFGPGTRLTVL.

The chain joins TRBV10-3 to TRBJ2-3; 8 positions agree with TRBD2. Germline V gives CDR1 ENHRY, CDR2 SYGVKD. Trimming at V came to 10 bases and at J to 6 bases, leaving 15 bases not matched to a gene. This CDR3 contains 15 residues. The CDR3 is CATRSGTSFADTQYF. The CDR3 region has the DNA TGTGCCACCAGGTCCGGGACTAGTTTCGCTGATACGCAGTATTTT.

The CDR3: CASSVPAGEIIEQYF. CDR3 sequence (DNA): TGTGCCAGCAGTGTGCCGGCAGGGGAGATCATAGAGCAGTACTTC. The chain employs TRBV25-1 and TRBJ2-7; a weak D match, TRBD1 (6 bases). The CDR3 runs to 15 residues. V gave up 4 bases and J gave up 7 bases, with 20 bases separating them. Germline V CDR1 and CDR2: MGHDK, SYGVNS.

This clone was counted once. This chain links TRBV5-5 with TRBJ2-2; unclear D gene. V was trimmed by 1 base and J by 8 bases, leaving 3 bases between them. Germline V gives CDR1 SGHKS, CDR2 YYEKEE (reference sequence). CDR3 size: 11 residues. The CDR3 DNA sequence: TGTGCCAGCAGCTTGCTTGGGGAGCTGTTTTTT. Its translation is CASSLLGELFF.

The rearrangement joins TRBV29-1 to TRBJ2-7; either TRBD1 or TRBD2 may supply D (6 bases each). CDR3 length equals 12 residues. Germline-derived CDR1 and CDR2 are SQVTM and ANQGSEA. The V and J ends lost 4 bases and 9 bases respectively, with 16 bases between them. CDR3 DNA sequence: TGCAGCGTTGCACAGGGAGGAGGCGTGCAGTACTTC. It codes for CSVAQGGGVQYF.

This chain connects TRBV4-1 to TRBJ2-3; D is unclear. This CDR3 is built from 13 residues. Looked up from germline, CDR1 is MGHRA and CDR2 is YSYEKL. Trimming stripped 0 bases from V and 5 bases from J, with 6 bases between. The CDR3: CASSQEGLDTQYF. For the CDR3, the DNA is TGCGCCAGCAGCCAAGAGGGTTTAGATACGCAGTATTTT.

The V call is TRBV4-1, the J call TRBJ2-1; D is ambiguous. The V gene's germline CDR1 is MGHRA and CDR2 YSYEKL. Trimming left V 4 bases short and J 10 bases short, with 11 bases between. The CDR3 has 12 amino acids. The CDR3 protein is CASSRPGREQFF. CDR3 sequence (DNA): TGCGCCAGCAGCCGACCCGGGCGGGAGCAGTTCTTC.

This chain links TRBV5-4 with TRBJ2-7; tentative D call: TRBD1 (5 bases). V gave up 0 bases and J gave up 1 base, with 5 bases separating them. The CDR3 is made up of 13 amino acids. Germline V gives CDR1 SGHNT, CDR2 YYREEE (reference sequence). Written as DNA, the CDR3 is TGTGCCAGCAGCTTGGGACAGTCCTACGAGCAGTACTTC. It translates to CASSLGQSYEQYF.

V and J are TRBV7-8 and TRBJ2-4, with TRBD2 matching over 7 bases. The CDR3 has 14 amino acids. In germline, CDR1 is SGHVS, CDR2 FQNEAQ. V shed 5 bases, J shed 0 bases, and the junction held 1 base outside the gene matches. The CDR3 protein is CASSGGVAKNIQYF. The DNA for the CDR3 is TGTGCCAGCAGCGGGGGGGTAGCCAAAAACATTCAGTACTTC.

The V gene is TRBV19, the J gene TRBJ1-5; unclear D gene. With 3 bases removed from V and 2 bases from J, the gap between germline ends came to 14 bases. Per the germline V gene, CDR1 is LNHDA and CDR2 is SQIVND (reference sequence). The CDR3 has 16 residues. The chain's CDR3 is CASSILGNRGNQPQHF. The CDR3 region has the DNA TGTGCCAGTAGTATTCTGGGGAACAGAGGCAATCAGCCCCAGCATTTT.

The rearrangement joins TRBV10-3 to TRBJ1-2; perhaps TRBD1 as D (5 bases). The V end lost 2 bases, the J end lost 8 bases, and 18 bases lay between the germline ends. The CDR3 is 15 amino acids. CDR1 is ENHRY, CDR2 SYGVKD, per germline. CDR3 amino acids: CAISERDGRGGGYTF. CDR3 bases: TGTGCCATCAGTGAGAGGGACGGTCGAGGCGGGGGCTACACCTTC.

V is TRBV6-1 and J is TRBJ1-4; TRBD1 might be the D (5 bases). Germline V gene sequence: CDR1 MNHNS, CDR2 SASEGT. Trimming pared 3 bases from V and 5 bases from J, leaving 10 bases between. The CDR3 covers 14 residues. CDR3 loop: CASSETEMNEKLFF. The CDR3 coding sequence is TGTGCCAGCAGTGAGACAGAAATGAATGAAAAACTGTTTTTT.

The V gene is TRBV6-5, the J gene TRBJ2-3; maybe TRBD2 (5 bases). Trimming removed 4 bases from V and 2 bases from J, with 10 bases in between. This CDR3 comprises 14 residues. CDR1 and CDR2 (germline): MNHEY, SVGAGI. The CDR3 sequence is CASSLGLPTDTQYF. The CDR3 coding sequence is TGTGCCAGCAGTTTAGGACTCCCCACAGATACGCAGTATTTT.

The table lists this clone with a few counts. This chain links TRBV7-9 with TRBJ1-2; D gene ambiguous. V was trimmed by 5 bases and J by 8 bases, leaving 12 bases between them. Germline V gene data show CDR1 as SEHNR and CDR2 as FQNEAQ (reference sequence). This CDR3 spans 12 amino acids. For the CDR3, the DNA is TGTGCCAGCAGCCTGGGTCCGGCGGGCTACACCTTC. This encodes CASSLGPAGYTF.

The chain carries TRBV10-3 and TRBJ2-3, with 7 bases fitting TRBD1. V dropped 5 bases and J dropped 2; count of bases not matched to a gene: 4. Germline CDR1 is ENHRY and CDR2 is SYGVKD. This CDR3 region has 14 residues. The CDR3 DNA reads as TGTGCCATCAGTCCGGGACAGAACACAGATACGCAGTATTTT. This encodes CAISPGQNTDTQYF.

CDR3 in amino acids: CASSLGAGNEQFF. CDR3 in DNA: TGTGCCAGCAGCTTAGGGGCAGGCAATGAGCAGTTCTTC. The chain carries TRBV11-3 and TRBJ2-1; D gene uncertain. Trimming took off 1 base at V and 6 bases at J, with 7 bases between the two ends. Germline assignment: CDR1 SGHNT and CDR2 YENEEA. The CDR3 has 13 residues.

For this clone: The sample carries other DNA sequences with the same CDR3. This sequence joins TRBV7-2 and TRBJ1-5; TRBD1 might be the D (5 bases). CDR3 length: 14 residues. V lost 2 bases to trimming and J lost 2 bases, with 7 bases between them. Germline V gene sequence: CDR1 SGHTA, CDR2 FQGNSA. The CDR3 here is CASSLQGGNQPQHF. DNA of the CDR3: TGTGCCAGCAGCTTACAGGGAGGCAATCAGCCCCAGCATTTT.

V usage is TRBV7-8 and J usage is TRBJ1-2; 9 bases fit TRBD1. CDR3 size: 14 residues. Germline values: CDR1 SGHVS, CDR2 FQNEAQ. V trimming: 4 bases; J trimming: 8 bases; junction bases outside the gene matches: 8. CDR3 loop: CASSWEGTGYGYTF. The CDR3 region has the DNA TGTGCCAGCAGCTGGGAGGGGACAGGGTACGGCTACACCTTC.

The chain has TRBV18 and TRBJ2-7, with a weak D call TRBD1 (6 bases). There are 13 residues in the CDR3. Germline CDR1 KGHSH, CDR2 LQKENI. Deletions cut 1 base from V and 2 bases from J, with 6 bases between. The DNA of the CDR3 is TGTGCCAGCTCACCACGGACAGCCTACGAGCAGTACTTC. Amino acid sequence: CASSPRTAYEQYF.